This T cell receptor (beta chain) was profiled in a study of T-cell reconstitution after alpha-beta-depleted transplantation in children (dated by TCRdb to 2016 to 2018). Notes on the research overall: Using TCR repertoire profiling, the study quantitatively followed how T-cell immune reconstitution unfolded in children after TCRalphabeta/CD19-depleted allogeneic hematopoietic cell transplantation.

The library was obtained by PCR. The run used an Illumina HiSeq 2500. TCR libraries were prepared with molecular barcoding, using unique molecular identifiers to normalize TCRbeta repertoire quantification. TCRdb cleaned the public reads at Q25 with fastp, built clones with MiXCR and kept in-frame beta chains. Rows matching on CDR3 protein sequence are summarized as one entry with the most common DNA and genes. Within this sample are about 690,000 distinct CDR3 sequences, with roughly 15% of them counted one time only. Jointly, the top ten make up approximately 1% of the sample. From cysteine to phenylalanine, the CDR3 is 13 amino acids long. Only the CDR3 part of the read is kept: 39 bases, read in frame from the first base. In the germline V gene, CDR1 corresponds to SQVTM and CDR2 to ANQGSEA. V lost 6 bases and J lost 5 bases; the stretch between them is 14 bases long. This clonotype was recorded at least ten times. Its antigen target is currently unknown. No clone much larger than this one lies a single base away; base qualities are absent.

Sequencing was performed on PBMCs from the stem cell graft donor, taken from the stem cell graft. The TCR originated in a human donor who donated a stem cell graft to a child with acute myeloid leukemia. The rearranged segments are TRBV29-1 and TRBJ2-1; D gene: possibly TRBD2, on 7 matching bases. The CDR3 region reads CSVKGGGHNEQFF. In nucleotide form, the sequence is TGCAGCGTGAAAGGCGGGGGCCACAATGAGCAGTTCTTC.